This T cell receptor beta chain is drawn from a study of control samples from healthy donors and cancer patients. The table came from immunoSEQ multiplex PCR; TCRdb's copy has only in-frame clones and leaves some out. This table holds around 100,000 clones, 92% found once. Germline CDR1 MNHEY, CDR2 SVGAGI. The CDR3 has 13 amino acids. Trimming took off 5 bases at V and 2 bases at J, with 9 bases between the two ends. V and J are TRBV6-5 and TRBJ2-5; D gene ambiguous. This sequence originates from a human donor in good health. The donor label of this sample is uncertain. The sample consisted of blood. CDR3 region: CASSRNNQETQYF. CDR3 DNA: TGTGCCAGCAGTCGCAATAATCAAGAGACCCAGTACTTC.